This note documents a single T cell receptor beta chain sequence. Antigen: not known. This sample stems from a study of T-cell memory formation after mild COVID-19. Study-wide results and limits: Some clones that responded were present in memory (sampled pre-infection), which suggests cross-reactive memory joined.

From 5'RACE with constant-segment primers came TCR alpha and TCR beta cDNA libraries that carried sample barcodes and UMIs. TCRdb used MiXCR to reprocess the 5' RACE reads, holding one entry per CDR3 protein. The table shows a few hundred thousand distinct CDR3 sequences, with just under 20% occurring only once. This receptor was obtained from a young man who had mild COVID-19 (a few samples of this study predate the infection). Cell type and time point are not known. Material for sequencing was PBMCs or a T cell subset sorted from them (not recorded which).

For the CDR3, the DNA is TGCGCCAGCAGCCAAGCGACAGGGGACAATCAGCCCCAGCATTTT. The encoded protein is CASSQATGDNQPQHF. This sequence joins TRBV4-1 and TRBJ1-5; TRBD1 aligns across 8 bases. The CDR3 has 15 amino acids. After removal of 1 base from V and 3 bases from J, the junction contained 2 bases not matched to a gene. The germline V gene has CDR1 MGHRA and CDR2 YSYEKL.